These 28 T cell receptor beta chains were sequenced from one sample in a study of shared clonotypes between healthy human individuals. Generated by immunoSEQ multiplex PCR, the TCRdb table keeps only in-frame clones and is missing some. The table lists 2 million to 2.5 million clones, over 90% of them singletons. Sequences were obtained from naive CD4+ T cells from PBMCs. The subset is: CD45RA+ positively selected. These receptors originate from a young man in good health. Some clones in this sample may be carry-over from other donors' samples.

The CDR3 region is CASSPTTLPLSYNEQFF. The CDR3 region has the DNA TGTGCCAGCAGTCCCACTACGCTTCCCTTGTCCTACAATGAGCAGTTCTTC. The rearrangement joins TRBV27 to TRBJ2-1, with D unresolved. The V and J ends lost 5 bases and 1 base respectively, with 18 bases between them. Germline lookup yields CDR1 MNHEY and CDR2 SMNVEV (reference sequence). The CDR3 has 17 residues.

This chain connects TRBV29-1 to TRBJ2-7, with TRBD1 identical over 10 bases. CDR1 and CDR2 (germline): SQVTM, ANQGSEA. The CDR3 length is 14 residues. J gave up 2 bases and V 3 bases, and 4 bases lay outside the gene matches. CDR3 amino acids: CSVDGGTGAYEQYF. The CDR3 DNA reads as TGCAGCGTTGACGGAGGGACAGGGGCCTACGAGCAGTACTTC.

The rearrangement joins TRBV7-2 to TRBJ1-3; D is unresolved. V was pared by 1 base and J by 0 bases, with 7 bases between. Germline CDR1 SGHTA, CDR2 FQGNSA. This CDR3 is built from 15 residues. CDR3 coding DNA: TGTGCCAGCAGCTTAGAGCGCCACTCTGGAAACACCATATATTTT. Translated: CASSLERHSGNTIYF. Drawing the rest from reference TRBV7-2 and TRBJ1-3, the complete variable domain is GAGVSQSPSNKVTEKGKDVELRCDPISGHTALYWYRQSLGQGLEFLIYFQGNSAPDKSGLPSDRFSAERTGGSVSTLTIQRTQQEDSAVYLCASSLERHSGNTIYFGEGSWLTVV.

This rearrangement joins TRBV7-9 to TRBJ2-1; 11 bases fit TRBD2. Germline loops: CDR1 SEHNR, CDR2 FQNEAQ (reference sequence). V was pared by 2 bases and J by 9 bases, with 6 bases of the junction left unmatched. The CDR3 length is 15 residues. CDR3 sequence: CASSLTSGSGSEQFF. The CDR3, as DNA: TGTGCCAGCAGCTTAACTAGCGGGAGTGGTAGTGAGCAGTTCTTC.

CDR3: CASRRALSYEQYF. The CDR3 nucleotides read TGTGCCAGCAGGAGGGCCCTCTCCTACGAGCAGTACTTC. The rearrangement uses TRBV6-6 and TRBJ2-7; TRBD2 might be the D (5 bases). CDR3 length: 13 residues. V lost 6 bases to trimming and J lost 0 bases, with 9 bases between them. The germline gives CDR1 MNHNY, CDR2 SVGAGI (reference sequence).

The genes are TRBV28 and TRBJ2-7, with D perhaps assigned TRBD1 or TRBD2 (5 bases each). This CDR3 is built from 15 residues. The ends were cut back, 3 bases at V and 3 bases at J, with 15 bases in the middle. Germline lookup yields CDR1 MDHEN and CDR2 SYDVKM. The CDR3 spells CASSFSGAIYYEQYF. The DNA of the CDR3 is TGTGCCAGCAGTTTTTCCGGGGCCATTTACTACGAGCAGTACTTC.

J is TRBJ2-1 and V is TRBV18, with 8 bases aligning to TRBD2. Germline CDR1 KGHSH, CDR2 LQKENI. The CDR3 length is 16 residues. V dropped 5 bases and J dropped 0; count of bases not matched to a gene: 6. The DNA of the CDR3 is TGTGCCAGCTCATCAACAACTAGCGGCTCCTACAATGAGCAGTTCTTC. The encoded protein is CASSSTTSGSYNEQFF.

Comment on this clone: At the DNA level, this CDR3 is encoded by other sequences in the same sample as well. V usage is TRBV5-1 and J usage is TRBJ1-1; D remains ambiguous. The CDR3 totals 14 residues. Trimming left V 5 bases short and J 0 bases short, with 11 bases between. The V gene's germline CDR1 is SGHRS and CDR2 YFSETQ. CDR3 sequence reads: CASSLGGVNTEAFF. CDR3 nucleotide sequence: TGCGCCAGCAGTCTTGGCGGTGTGAACACTGAAGCTTTCTTT.

This clone was counted once. The rearrangement joins TRBV28 to TRBJ2-6, with a weak D call TRBD1 (6 bases). The V and J ends lost 7 bases and 1 base respectively, with 26 bases between them. CDR1 is MDHEN, CDR2 SYDVKM, per germline. The CDR3 is made up of 20 amino acids. The CDR3 DNA reads TGTGCCAGCATCCAGGGGCTTCACTCCGGGATGTCGTCTGGGGCCAACGTCCTGACTTTC. Translating it yields CASIQGLHSGMSSGANVLTF.

The chain has TRBV5-6 and TRBJ2-5; perhaps TRBD2 as D (8 bases). The CDR3 runs 16 residues. The V end was cut by 5 bases, the J end by 7 bases, with 24 bases between. The germline gives CDR1 SGHDT, CDR2 YYEEEE. CDR3 amino acids: CASRYRGLVKSGTQYF. DNA for the CDR3: TGTGCCAGCAGGTACAGGGGACTAGTAAAAAGTGGGACCCAGTACTTC.

The chain has TRBV7-9 and TRBJ2-3; a possible D gene is TRBD2 (5 bases). The V end lost 0 bases, the J end lost 0 bases, and 10 bases lay between the germline ends. Germline V gives CDR1 SEHNR, CDR2 FQNEAQ (reference sequence). The CDR3 is made up of 16 amino acids. CDR3 DNA sequence: TGTGCCAGCAGCTTAGCGCGGGCTTTTAGCACAGATACGCAGTATTTT. It translates to CASSLARAFSTDTQYF.

This chain links TRBV28 with TRBJ2-3; 9 nucleotides align to TRBD1. The germline V gene has CDR1 MDHEN and CDR2 SYDVKM. The CDR3 runs 16 residues. V lost 6 bases to trimming and J lost 4 bases; unmatched junction nucleotides: 11. In DNA, the CDR3 is TGTGCCAGCAGAGTCACCGGGACAGGGTCTCCAGATACGCAGTATTTT. It encodes CASRVTGTGSPDTQYF. Combining the CDR3 with reference TRBV28 and TRBJ2-3 gives the whole variable domain DVKVTQSSRYLVKRTGEKVFLECVQDMDHENMFWYRQDPGLGLRLIYFSYDVKMKEKGDIPEGYSVSREKKERFSLILESASTNQTSMYLCASRVTGTGSPDTQYFGPGTRLTVL.

The chain is built from TRBV4-1 and TRBJ1-2; perhaps TRBD1 as D (6 bases). CDR3 length: 14 residues. The V end lost 6 bases, the J end lost 6 bases, and 17 bases lay between the germline ends. From germline, CDR1 is MGHRA and CDR2 YSYEKL. For the CDR3, the DNA is TGCGCCAGCAGTCGGACAGTTGTTAGGGATGGCTACACCTTC. Protein product: CASSRTVVRDGYTF.

V gene TRBV29-1 combines with J gene TRBJ2-5; D is possibly TRBD1 (6 bases). V lost 7 bases and J lost 2, with 11 bases in between. The length of the CDR3 is 12 residues. Germline CDR1 SQVTM, CDR2 ANQGSEA. The CDR3 loop reads CSGGHGQETQYF. The CDR3 DNA reads TGCAGCGGGGGACACGGACAAGAGACCCAGTACTTC. The full variable domain, its missing parts supplied by reference TRBV29-1 and TRBJ2-5, is SAVISQKPSRDICQRGTSLTIQCQVDSQVTMMFWYRQQPGQSLTLIATANQGSEATYESGFVIDKFPISRPNLTFSTLTVSNMSPEDSSIYLCSGGHGQETQYFGPGTRLLVL.

V is TRBV7-2 and J is TRBJ2-2; 8 nucleotides match TRBD2. The junction had 4 bases not matched to a gene; V was cut back by 1 base and J by 6 bases. The germline gives CDR1 SGHTA, CDR2 FQGNSA. This CDR3 is 15 amino acids long. DNA for the CDR3: TGTGCCAGCAGCTTAGGGTCCGGGAGGGCCGGGGAGCTGTTTTTT. Its translation: CASSLGSGRAGELFF.

This rearrangement joins TRBV6-5 to TRBJ1-2; D uncertain. The CDR3 runs 15 residues. The germline V gene encodes CDR1 MNHEY and CDR2 SVGAGI. V was trimmed by 6 bases and J by 4 bases, leaving 18 bases between them. Written as DNA, the CDR3 is TGTGCCAGCAGCCGAGGGTTACCGGGCCCCTATGGCTACACCTTC. Protein: CASSRGLPGPYGYTF.

The V and J genes are TRBV4-3 and TRBJ2-2; 13 nucleotides line up with TRBD2. V lost 0 bases, J lost 2 bases, and 3 bases stayed unmatched. CDR1 and CDR2 from the germline V gene are LGHNA and YSLEER. The CDR3 sequence is 18 residues long. CDR3 loop: CASSQEVGLAGNTGELFF. CDR3 DNA sequence: TGCGCCAGCAGCCAAGAGGTGGGACTAGCGGGAAACACCGGGGAGCTGTTTTTT.

This clone came up once. Other DNA sequences in this sample translate to the same CDR3. This rearrangement joins TRBV18 to TRBJ1-5; perhaps TRBD1 as D (6 bases). This CDR3 region has 15 residues. Germline CDR1 and CDR2: KGHSH and LQKENI. Deletions cut 0 bases from V and 2 bases from J, with 8 bases between. CDR3 sequence (DNA): TGTGCCAGCTCACCACCAGGGGGAGGCAATCAGCCCCAGCATTTT. As protein: CASSPPGGGNQPQHF.

This clone was observed a single time. The chain is built from TRBV7-3 and TRBJ2-2, with D perhaps TRBD1 (5 bases). The CDR3 has 15 amino acids. CDR1 is SGHTA, CDR2 FQGTGA, per germline. Trimming stripped 5 bases from V and 2 bases from J, with 12 bases between. The CDR3 DNA is TGTGCCAGCAGCGAAATCGACAGTAACACCGGGGAGCTGTTTTTT. Protein product: CASSEIDSNTGELFF.

This chain joins TRBV27 and TRBJ1-4, with D perhaps matching TRBD1 (5 bases). CDR3 length equals 13 residues. Trimming removed 6 bases from V and 8 bases from J, with 13 bases in between. CDR1 MNHEY and CDR2 SMNVEV come from the germline V gene (reference sequence). The CDR3 spells CASRGWGGEKLFF. DNA for the CDR3: TGTGCCAGCAGGGGTTGGGGGGGGGAAAAACTGTTTTTT.

A remark on this clone: Other DNA sequences in this sample translate to the same CDR3. This chain uses TRBV15 with TRBJ1-5; D gene unclear. V lost 1 base to trimming and J lost 2 bases, with 3 bases between them. The CDR3 totals 13 residues. Germline CDR1 and CDR2: LNHNV and YYDKDF (reference sequence). CDR3 sequence (DNA): TGTGCCACCAGCAGAGCCGGCAATCAGCCCCAGCATTTT. Its protein is CATSRAGNQPQHF.

V and J are TRBV5-1 and TRBJ2-7; D is unresolved. The CDR3 runs 14 residues. Germline V gene lookup returns CDR1 SGHRS and CDR2 YFSETQ. The V and J ends lost 4 bases and 7 bases respectively, with 18 bases between them. Here the CDR3 reads CASSIPLAAGEQYF. Here the CDR3 DNA reads TGCGCCAGCAGCATCCCCTTGGCCGCCGGGGAGCAGTACTTC.

The rearrangement uses TRBV6-6 and TRBJ1-2, with D unresolved. Trimming stripped 1 base from V and 2 bases from J, with 8 bases between. The germline V gene encodes CDR1 MNHNY and CDR2 SVGAGI (reference sequence). CDR3 size: 14 residues. In DNA form, the CDR3 reads TGTGCCAGCAGTTACTTGGGAGAAAACTATGGCTACACCTTC. Translated: CASSYLGENYGYTF.

This chain connects TRBV10-3 to TRBJ1-1; D is uncertain. This CDR3 is 13 amino acids long. The germline gives CDR1 ENHRY, CDR2 SYGVKD. V dropped 0 bases and J dropped 2 bases, with 4 bases sitting between them. This chain's CDR3 is CAISESSNTEAFF. CDR3 nucleotides: TGTGCCATCAGTGAGTCGTCCAACACTGAAGCTTTCTTT.

The chain couples TRBV28 to TRBJ2-7; 9 positions agree with TRBD1. The V segment lost 2 bases and the J segment 3 bases; nucleotides outside the gene matches: 5. This CDR3 spans 15 amino acids. CDR1 MDHEN and CDR2 SYDVKM come from the germline V gene. This CDR3 reads CASSLVGQGLYEQYF. The CDR3 nucleotides read TGTGCCAGCAGTTTAGTGGGACAGGGCCTCTACGAGCAGTACTTC.

The V call is TRBV11-2, the J call TRBJ2-3; 8 bases align to TRBD2. CDR1 is SGHAT, CDR2 FQNNGV, per germline. The CDR3 is 16 amino acids. J lost 0 bases, V lost 1 base, and 3 bases had no gene match. CDR3 amino acids: CASSLVLAGSTDTQYF. CDR3 sequence (DNA): TGTGCCAGCAGCTTAGTTCTAGCGGGCAGCACAGATACGCAGTATTTT.

The V call is TRBV6-6, the J call TRBJ2-5; D not certain. The CDR3 covers 13 residues. V was cut by 5 bases and J by 2 bases, with 9 bases left in between. The V gene's germline CDR1 is MNHNY and CDR2 SVGAGI (reference sequence). The CDR3 spells CASSHRLQETQYF. CDR3 coding DNA: TGTGCCAGCAGTCACCGGCTTCAAGAGACCCAGTACTTC.

The rearrangement links TRBV9 to TRBJ2-7; perhaps TRBD2 as D (5 bases). Germline V gene sequence: CDR1 SGDLS, CDR2 YYNGEE. The CDR3 covers 11 residues. The V and J ends lost 4 bases and 3 bases respectively, with 5 bases between them. CDR3 nucleotides: TGTGCCAGCAGCCGGGACTACGAGCAGTACTTC. This sequence encodes CASSRDYEQYF. Based on the CDR3 plus reference TRBV9 and TRBJ2-7, the full variable domain is DSGVTQTPKHLITATGQRVTLRCSPRSGDLSVYWYQQSLDQGLQFLIQYYNGEERAKGNILERFSAQQFPDLHSELNLSSLELGDSALYFCASSRDYEQYFGPGTRLTVT.